This TCR beta chain stems from a study of cytomegalovirus exposure and HLA in healthy donors. The study's findings and limits: TCR association rates varied by HLA locus in a later analysis, with DRB1 highest and HLA-C lowest.

CDR3 length: 16 residues. V was shortened by 1 base and J by 6 bases, with 17 bases between the two germline ends. Germline V gene data show CDR1 as SGHAT and CDR2 as FQNNGV. As for this clone: The antigen remains unidentified.

Use of 60 Vbeta and 13 Jbeta primers characterized the PCR. Libraries were prepared by immunoSEQ multiplex PCR; TCRdb keeps only in-frame clonotypes and omits some of them. The table lists about 110,000 clones, approximately 79% of them singletons. These donors counted as nominally healthy when sampled, but unrecorded immune exposures were likely. The sample comprised PBMCs. The clonotype comes from a man aged 25 to 40 in good health and CMV-seropositive. The chain couples TRBV11-2 to TRBJ2-3; maybe TRBD1 (5 bases). In DNA form, the CDR3 reads TGTGCCAGCAGCTTAGCAGGGCCAAGGGTCGGGGATACGCAGTATTTT. This translates into CASSLAGPRVGDTQYF.